This T cell receptor (beta chain) was recorded in a study of human T cells and chemical hapten exposure. Study details: Among samples, TCR yields varied mainly because of small differences in pooled library volume.

CDR3 size: 13 residues. The V gene end was trimmed by 4 bases and the J gene end by 3 bases; junction bases not matched to a gene: 3. Looked up from germline, CDR1 is SQVTM and CDR2 is ANQGSEA. Indicated time point: patch test 1, 2 weeks after DPC sensitization. Treatment given: therapeutic diphenylcyclopropenone sensitization with weekly scalp DPC. Each CDR3 protein is one row after TCRdb ran MiXCR on the RACE reads. The table has approximately 400,000 distinct CDR3 sequences, 4.8% seen once. The chain links TRBV29-1 to TRBJ2-3, with 8 bases matching TRBD2. The TCR comes from a woman aged 45-60 years with alopecia areata. Some clones in this sample may be carry-over from other donors' samples. Sequencing was performed on whole blood, taken in connection with sensitization to the hapten diphenylcyclopropenone (DPC). The CDR3 here is CSVVGTRTDTQYF. The CDR3 region has the DNA TGCAGCGTTGTAGGGACTAGGACAGATACGCAGTATTTT.